The source of this T cell receptor (beta chain) is a study of CD4+ T cells in melanoma. Germline V gives CDR1 LNHDA, CDR2 SQIVND (reference sequence). V was trimmed by 4 bases and J by 2 bases, leaving 9 bases between them. The CDR3 extends over 13 amino acids. Libraries were prepared by immunoSEQ multiplex PCR; TCRdb keeps only in-frame clonotypes and omits some of them. The repertoire consists of over 100,000 clones, with 92% occurring once and the leading ten covering roughly 3.5%. The clonotype was recovered from a human donor with melanoma. V gene TRBV19 combines with J gene TRBJ2-7; D tentatively reads TRBD1 or TRBD2 (5 bases each). Sequenced input: peripheral blood. The DNA of the CDR3 is TGTGCCAGTAGTAGGGGGTCCACCTACGAGCAGTACTTC. Its translation: CASSRGSTYEQYF.